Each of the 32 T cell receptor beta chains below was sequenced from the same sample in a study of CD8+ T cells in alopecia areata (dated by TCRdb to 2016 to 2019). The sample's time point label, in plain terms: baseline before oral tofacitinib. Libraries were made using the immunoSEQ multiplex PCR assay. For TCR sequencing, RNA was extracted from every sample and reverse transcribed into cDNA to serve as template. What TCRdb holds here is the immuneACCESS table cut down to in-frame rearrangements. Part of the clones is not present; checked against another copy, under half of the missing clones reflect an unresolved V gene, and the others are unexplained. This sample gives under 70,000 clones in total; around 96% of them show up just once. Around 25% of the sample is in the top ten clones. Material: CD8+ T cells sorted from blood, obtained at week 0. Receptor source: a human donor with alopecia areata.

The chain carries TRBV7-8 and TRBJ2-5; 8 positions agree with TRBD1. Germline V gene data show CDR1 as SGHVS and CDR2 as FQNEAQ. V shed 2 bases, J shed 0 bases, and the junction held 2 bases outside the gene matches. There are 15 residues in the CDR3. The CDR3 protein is CASSLNRGNQETQYF. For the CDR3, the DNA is TGTGCCAGCAGCTTAAACAGGGGGAACCAAGAGACCCAGTACTTC.

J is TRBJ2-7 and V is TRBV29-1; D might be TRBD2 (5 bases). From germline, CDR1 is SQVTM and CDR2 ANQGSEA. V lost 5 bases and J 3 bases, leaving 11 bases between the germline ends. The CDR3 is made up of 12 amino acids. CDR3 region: CSVRTESYEQYF. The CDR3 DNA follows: TGCAGCGTTCGGACTGAGAGCTACGAGCAGTACTTC.

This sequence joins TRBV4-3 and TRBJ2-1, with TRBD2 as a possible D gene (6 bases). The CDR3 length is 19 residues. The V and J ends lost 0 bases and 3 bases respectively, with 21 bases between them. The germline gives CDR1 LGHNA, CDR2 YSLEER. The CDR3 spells CASSQEILGSGSFYNEQFF. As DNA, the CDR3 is TGCGCCAGCAGCCAAGAAATTCTGGGTAGCGGCTCTTTCTACAATGAGCAGTTCTTC.

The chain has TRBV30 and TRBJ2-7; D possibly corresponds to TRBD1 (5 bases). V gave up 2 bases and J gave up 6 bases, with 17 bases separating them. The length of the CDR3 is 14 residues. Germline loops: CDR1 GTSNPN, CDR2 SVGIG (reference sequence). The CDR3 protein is CAWSLGPYLVEQYF. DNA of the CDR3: TGTGCCTGGAGTTTGGGGCCCTACCTAGTCGAGCAGTACTTC. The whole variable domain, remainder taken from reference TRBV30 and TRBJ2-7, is SQTIHQWPATLVQPVGSPLSLECTVEGTSNPNLYWYRQAAGRGLQLLFYSVGIGQISSEVPQNLSASRPQDRQFILSSKKLLLSDSGFYLCAWSLGPYLVEQYFGPGTRLTVT.

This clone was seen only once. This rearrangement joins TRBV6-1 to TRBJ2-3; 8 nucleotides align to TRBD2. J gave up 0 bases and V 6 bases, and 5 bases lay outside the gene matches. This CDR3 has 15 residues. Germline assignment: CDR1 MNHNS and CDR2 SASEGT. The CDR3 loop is CASRGLVSSTDTQYF. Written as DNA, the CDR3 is TGTGCCAGCAGGGGACTAGTCTCAAGCACAGATACGCAGTATTTT.

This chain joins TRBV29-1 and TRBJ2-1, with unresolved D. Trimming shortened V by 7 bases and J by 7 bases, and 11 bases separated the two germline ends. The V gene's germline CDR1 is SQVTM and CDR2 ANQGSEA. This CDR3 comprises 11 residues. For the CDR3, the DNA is TGCAGCGCTACCCCCAGGAATGAGCAGTTCTTC. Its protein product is CSATPRNEQFF.

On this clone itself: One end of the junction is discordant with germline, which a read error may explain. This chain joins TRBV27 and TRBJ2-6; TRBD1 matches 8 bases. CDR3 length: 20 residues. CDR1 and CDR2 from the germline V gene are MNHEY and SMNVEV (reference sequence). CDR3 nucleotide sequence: TGTGTCAGCAGTGGACGACCGAAGACAGGGGACGACTCTGGGGCCAACGTCCTGACTTTC. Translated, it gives CVSSGRPKTGDDSGANVLTF.

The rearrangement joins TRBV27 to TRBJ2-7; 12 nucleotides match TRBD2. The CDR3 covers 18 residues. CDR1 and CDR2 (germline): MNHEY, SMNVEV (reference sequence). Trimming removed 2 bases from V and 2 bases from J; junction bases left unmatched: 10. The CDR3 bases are TGTGCCAGCAGTTTAGCCCCTAGGGCTAGCGGGGGGGCCTACGAGCAGTACTTC. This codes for CASSLAPRASGGAYEQYF.

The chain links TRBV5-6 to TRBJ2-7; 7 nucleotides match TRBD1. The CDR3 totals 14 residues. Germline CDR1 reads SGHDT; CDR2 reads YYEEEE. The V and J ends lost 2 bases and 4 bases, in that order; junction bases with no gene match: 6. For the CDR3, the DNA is TGTGCCAGCAGCTTCGGACAGGTGGGGTACGAGCAGTACTTC. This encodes CASSFGQVGYEQYF.

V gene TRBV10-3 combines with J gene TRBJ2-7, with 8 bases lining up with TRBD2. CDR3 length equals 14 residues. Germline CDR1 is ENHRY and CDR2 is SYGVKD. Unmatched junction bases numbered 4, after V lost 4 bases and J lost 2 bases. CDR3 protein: CAISVGSGAYEQYF. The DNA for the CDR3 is TGTGCCATCAGTGTGGGTAGCGGGGCCTACGAGCAGTACTTC.

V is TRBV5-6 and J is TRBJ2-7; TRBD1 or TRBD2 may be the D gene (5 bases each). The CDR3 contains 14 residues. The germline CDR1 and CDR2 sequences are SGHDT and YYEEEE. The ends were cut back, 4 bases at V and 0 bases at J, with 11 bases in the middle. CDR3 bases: TGTGCCAGCAGCGTTCCGGGGCACTCCTACGAGCAGTACTTC. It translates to CASSVPGHSYEQYF. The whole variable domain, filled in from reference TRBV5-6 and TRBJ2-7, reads DAGVTQSPTHLIKTRGQQVTLRCSPKSGHDTVSWYQQALGQGPQFIFQYYEEEERQRGNFPDRFSGHQFPNYSSELNVNALLLGDSALYLCASSVPGHSYEQYFGPGTRLTVT.

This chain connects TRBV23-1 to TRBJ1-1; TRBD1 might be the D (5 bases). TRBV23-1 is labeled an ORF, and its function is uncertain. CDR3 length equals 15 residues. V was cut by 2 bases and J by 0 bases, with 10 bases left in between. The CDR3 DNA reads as TGCGCCAGCAGTCAAAAGGCAGGGATGAACACTGAAGCTTTCTTT. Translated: CASSQKAGMNTEAFF.

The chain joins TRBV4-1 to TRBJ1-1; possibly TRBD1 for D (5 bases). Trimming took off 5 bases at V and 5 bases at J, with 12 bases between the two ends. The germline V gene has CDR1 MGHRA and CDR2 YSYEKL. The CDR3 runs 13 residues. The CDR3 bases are TGCGCCAGCAGCTCCGGTGGGGGAACTGAAGCTTTCTTT. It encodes CASSSGGGTEAFF.

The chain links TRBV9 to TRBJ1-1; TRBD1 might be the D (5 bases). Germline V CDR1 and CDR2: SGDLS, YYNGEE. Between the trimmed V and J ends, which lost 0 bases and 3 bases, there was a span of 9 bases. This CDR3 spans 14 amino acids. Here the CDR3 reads CASSVEGPDTEAFF. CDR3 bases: TGTGCCAGCAGCGTAGAGGGGCCGGACACTGAAGCTTTCTTT.

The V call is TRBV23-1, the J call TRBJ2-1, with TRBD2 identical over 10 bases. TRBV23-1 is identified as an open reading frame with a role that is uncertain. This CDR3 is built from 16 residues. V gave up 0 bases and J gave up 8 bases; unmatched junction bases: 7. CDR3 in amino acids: CASSQSETSGDYEQFF. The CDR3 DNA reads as TGCGCCAGCAGTCAATCTGAAACTAGCGGGGACTATGAGCAGTTCTTC.

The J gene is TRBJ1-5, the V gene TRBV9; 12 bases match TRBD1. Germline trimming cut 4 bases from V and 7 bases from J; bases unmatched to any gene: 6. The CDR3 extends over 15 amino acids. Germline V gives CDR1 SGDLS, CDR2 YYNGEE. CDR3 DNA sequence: TGTGCCAGCAGCCCAGGGACAGGGGGCCGCCAGCCCCAGCATTTT. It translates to CASSPGTGGRQPQHF. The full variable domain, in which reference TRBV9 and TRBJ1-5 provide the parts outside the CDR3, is DSGVTQTPKHLITATGQRVTLRCSPRSGDLSVYWYQQSLDQGLQFLIQYYNGEERAKGNILERFSAQQFPDLHSELNLSSLELGDSALYFCASSPGTGGRQPQHFGDGTRLSIL.

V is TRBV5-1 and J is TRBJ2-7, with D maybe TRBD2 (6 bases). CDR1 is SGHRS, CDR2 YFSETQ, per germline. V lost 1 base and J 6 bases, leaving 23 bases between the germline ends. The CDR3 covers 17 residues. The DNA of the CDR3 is TGCGCCAGCAGCTTGTGGGCCGGAGGGACTGCGGGCGGCGAGCAGTACTTC. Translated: CASSLWAGGTAGGEQYF.

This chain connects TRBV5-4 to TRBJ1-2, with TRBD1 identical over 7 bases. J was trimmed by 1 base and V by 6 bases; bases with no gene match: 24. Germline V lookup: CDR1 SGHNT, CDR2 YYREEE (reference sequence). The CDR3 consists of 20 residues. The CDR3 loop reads CASTNGVGQTGLKHNYGYTF. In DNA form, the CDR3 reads TGTGCCAGCACCAATGGGGTGGGACAGACAGGACTCAAGCATAACTATGGCTACACCTTC.

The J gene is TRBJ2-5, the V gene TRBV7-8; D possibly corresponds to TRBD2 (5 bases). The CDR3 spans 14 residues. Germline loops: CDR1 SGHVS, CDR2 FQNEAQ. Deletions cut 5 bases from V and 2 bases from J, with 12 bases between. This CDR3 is CASSEGLFQETQYF. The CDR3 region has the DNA TGTGCCAGCAGCGAAGGACTTTTTCAAGAGACCCAGTACTTC.

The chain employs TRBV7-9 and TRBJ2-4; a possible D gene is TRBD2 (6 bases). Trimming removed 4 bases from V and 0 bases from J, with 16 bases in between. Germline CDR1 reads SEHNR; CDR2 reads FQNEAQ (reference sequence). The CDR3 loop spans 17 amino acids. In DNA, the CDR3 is TGTGCCAGCAGCTCCCCTGGCGGGATGATAGCCAAAAACATTCAGTACTTC. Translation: CASSSPGGMIAKNIQYF. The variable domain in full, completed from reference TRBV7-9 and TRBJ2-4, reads DTGVSQNPRHKITKRGQNVTFRCDPISEHNRLYWYRQTLGQGPEFLTYFQNEAQLEKSRLLSDRFSAERPKGSFSTLEIQRTEQGDSAMYLCASSSPGGMIAKNIQYFGAGTRLSVL.

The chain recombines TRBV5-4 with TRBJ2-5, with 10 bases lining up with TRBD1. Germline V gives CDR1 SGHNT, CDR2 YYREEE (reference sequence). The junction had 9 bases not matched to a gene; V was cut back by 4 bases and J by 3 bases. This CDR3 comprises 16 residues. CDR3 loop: CASSPWDRGKEETQYF. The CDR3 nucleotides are TGTGCCAGCAGCCCGTGGGACAGGGGAAAGGAAGAGACCCAGTACTTC.

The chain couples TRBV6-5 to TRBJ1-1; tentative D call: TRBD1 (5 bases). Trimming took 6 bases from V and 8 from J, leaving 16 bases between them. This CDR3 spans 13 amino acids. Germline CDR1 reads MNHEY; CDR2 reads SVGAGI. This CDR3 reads CASRAGFYSEAFF. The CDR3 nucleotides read TGTGCCAGCAGAGCAGGGTTCTACTCCGAAGCTTTCTTT.

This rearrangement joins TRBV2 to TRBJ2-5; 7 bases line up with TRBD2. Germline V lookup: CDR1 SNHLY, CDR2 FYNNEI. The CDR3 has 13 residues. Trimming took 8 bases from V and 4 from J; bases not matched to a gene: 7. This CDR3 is CASRVRGSETQYF. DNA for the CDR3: TGTGCCAGCCGGGTGCGGGGGTCAGAGACCCAGTACTTC. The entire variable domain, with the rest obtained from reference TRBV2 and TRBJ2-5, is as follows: EPEVTQTPSHQVTQMGQEVILRCVPISNHLYFYWYRQILGQKVEFLVSFYNNEISEKSEIFDDQFSVERPDGSNFTLKIRSTKLEDSAMYFCASRVRGSETQYFGPGTRLLVL.

CDR3 protein: CASSLKVQGFTDTQYF. In DNA, the CDR3 is TGTGCCAGCAGCTTGAAGGTACAGGGCTTCACAGATACGCAGTATTTT. The rearrangement joins TRBV5-4 to TRBJ2-3; tentatively, D is TRBD1 (6 bases). The length of the CDR3 is 16 residues. V lost 1 base, J lost 2 bases, and 14 bases lay in between. Germline assignment: CDR1 SGHNT and CDR2 YYREEE (reference sequence). Full variable domain (rest looked up from reference TRBV5-4 and TRBJ2-3): ETGVTQSPTHLIKTRGQQVTLRCSSQSGHNTVSWYQQALGQGPQFIFQYYREEENGRGNFPPRFSGLQFPNYSSELNVNALELDDSALYLCASSLKVQGFTDTQYFGPGTRLTVL.

The CDR3 reads CASNEGGYEQYF. Here the CDR3 DNA reads TGTGCCAGCAATGAGGGGGGCTACGAGCAGTACTTC. This chain links TRBV13 with TRBJ2-7; tentatively, D is TRBD1 or TRBD2 (6 bases each). The CDR3 is 12 amino acids. V shed 7 bases and J shed 3 bases, with 10 bases lying between them. The germline CDR1 and CDR2 sequences are PRHDT and FYEKMQ (reference sequence).

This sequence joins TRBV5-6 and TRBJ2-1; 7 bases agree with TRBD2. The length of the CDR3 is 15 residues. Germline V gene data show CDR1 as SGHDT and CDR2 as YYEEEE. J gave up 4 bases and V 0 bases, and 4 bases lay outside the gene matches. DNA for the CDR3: TGTGCCAGCAGCTTGGCCCTAGCGGCATACAATGAGCAGTTCTTC. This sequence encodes CASSLALAAYNEQFF.

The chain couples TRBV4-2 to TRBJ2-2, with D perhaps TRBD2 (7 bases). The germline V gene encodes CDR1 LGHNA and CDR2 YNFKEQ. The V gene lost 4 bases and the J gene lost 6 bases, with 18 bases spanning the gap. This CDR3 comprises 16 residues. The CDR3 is CASSPLVGGVAGELFF. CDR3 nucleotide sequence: TGTGCCAGCAGCCCCCTCGTAGGGGGGGTGGCCGGGGAGCTGTTTTTT.

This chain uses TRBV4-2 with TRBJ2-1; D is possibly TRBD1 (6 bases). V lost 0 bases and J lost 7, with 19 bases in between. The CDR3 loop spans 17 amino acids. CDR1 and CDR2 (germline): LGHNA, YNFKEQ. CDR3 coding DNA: TGTGCCAGCAGCCAAGATAGGGGCAGGGGCCCCAAGAATGAGCAGTTCTTC. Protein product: CASSQDRGRGPKNEQFF.

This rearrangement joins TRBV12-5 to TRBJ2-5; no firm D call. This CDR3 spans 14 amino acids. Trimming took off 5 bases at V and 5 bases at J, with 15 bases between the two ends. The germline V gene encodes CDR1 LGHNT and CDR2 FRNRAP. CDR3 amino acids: CASGRSLMGETQYF. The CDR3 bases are TGTGCTAGTGGTCGGTCACTTATGGGGGAGACCCAGTACTTC.

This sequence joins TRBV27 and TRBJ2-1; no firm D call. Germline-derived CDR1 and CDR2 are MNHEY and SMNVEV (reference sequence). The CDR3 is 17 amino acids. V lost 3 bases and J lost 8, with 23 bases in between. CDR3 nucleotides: TGTGCCAGCAGTTTTCTTACCGAAGGTGCGAAGGCGCATGAGCAGTTCTTC. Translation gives CASSFLTEGAKAHEQFF.

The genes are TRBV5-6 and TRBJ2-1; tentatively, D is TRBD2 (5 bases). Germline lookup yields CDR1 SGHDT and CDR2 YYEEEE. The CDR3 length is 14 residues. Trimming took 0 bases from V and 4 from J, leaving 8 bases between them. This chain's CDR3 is CASSLAGLYNEQFF. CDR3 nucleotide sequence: TGTGCCAGCAGCTTGGCAGGACTGTACAATGAGCAGTTCTTC.

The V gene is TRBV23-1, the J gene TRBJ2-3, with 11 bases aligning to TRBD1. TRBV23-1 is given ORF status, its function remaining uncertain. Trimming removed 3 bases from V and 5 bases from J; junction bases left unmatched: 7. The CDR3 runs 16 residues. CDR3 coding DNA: TGCGCCAGCAGTCAGCGGGACAGGGGGAGTGAAGATACGCAGTATTTT. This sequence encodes CASSQRDRGSEDTQYF.